This T cell receptor beta chain was recorded in a study of blood T cell repertoires in COVID-19. Study as a whole: Spain, Italy and the United States supplied samples that represented acute and convalescent COVID-19.

This table comes from immunoSEQ multiplex PCR, and its TCRdb copy is limited to in-frame clones, with some not included. This table has around 100,000 clones, about four fifths appearing once. Patients at the Seattle site were enrolled during active infection and followed longitudinally. This clone was detected once. Trimming removed 0 bases from V and 2 bases from J; junction bases left unmatched: 6. Germline CDR1 reads MGHRA; CDR2 reads YSYEKL. The CDR3 is 16 residues long. The TCR comes from a man older than 75 with COVID-19, enrolled during active disease. The sequencing sample was made of peripheral blood. This sequence joins TRBV4-1 and TRBJ2-5, with 7 bases fitting TRBD1. CDR3 nucleotides: TGCGCCAGCAGCCAAGAAGGGGGCGCCGGACAAGAGACCCAGTACTTC. Translating it yields CASSQEGGAGQETQYF.